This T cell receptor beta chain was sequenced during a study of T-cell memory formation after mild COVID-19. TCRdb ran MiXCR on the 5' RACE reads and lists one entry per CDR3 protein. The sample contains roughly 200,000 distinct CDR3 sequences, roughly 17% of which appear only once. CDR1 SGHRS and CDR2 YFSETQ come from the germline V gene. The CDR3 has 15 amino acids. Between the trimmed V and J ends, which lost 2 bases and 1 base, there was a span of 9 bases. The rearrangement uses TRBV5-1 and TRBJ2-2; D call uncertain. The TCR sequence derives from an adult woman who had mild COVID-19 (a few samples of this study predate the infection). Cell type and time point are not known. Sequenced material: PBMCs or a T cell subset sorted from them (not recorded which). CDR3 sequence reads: CASSLVGRNTGELFF. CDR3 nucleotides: TGCGCCAGCAGCTTAGTTGGCAGGAACACCGGGGAGCTGTTTTTT.